The rows below give T cell receptor beta chains drawn from one sample of a study of Graves' ophthalmopathy and Graves' hyperthyroidism. Using its own MiXCR run on the multiplex PCR reads, TCRdb lists one record per CDR3 protein. The sample carries some 520,000 distinct CDR3 sequences, around 14% recorded once. The specimen was blood. The receptors were sampled from a woman in her 30s with Graves' ophthalmopathy. The CDR3 runs from the conserved cysteine through the conserved F or W. A D gene is named only where the DNA matches it firmly. Size is omitted from some rows. Given values are once, few, many or a class for expanded clones.

j_gene	abundance	len	v_gene	d_gene	CDR3aa	CDR3nt
TRBJ1-2	many	13	TRBV12-3/TRBV12-4	-	CASSNREDYGYTF	TGTGCCAGCAGTAACAGGGAAGACTATGGCTACACCTTC
TRBJ1-2	many	13	TRBV7-8	TRBD1	CASSARTGNGYTF	TGTGCCAGCAGTGCCCGGACAGGGAATGGCTACACCTTC
TRBJ2-5	-	14	TRBV6-5	-	CASSYSKGPETQYF	TGTGCCAGCAGTTACTCGAAGGGGCCAGAGACCCAGTACTTC
TRBJ2-2	few	16	TRBV5-6	-	CASSLALRGATGELFF	TGTGCCAGCAGCTTGGCTCTGAGGGGCGCCACCGGGGAGCTGTTTTTT
TRBJ1-3	many	14	TRBV19	-	CASSPTVPGNTIYF	TGTGCCAGTAGCCCGACAGTTCCTGGAAACACCATATATTTT
TRBJ1-2	-	11	TRBV6-2/TRBV6-3	-	CASSYRTAYTF	TGTGCCAGCAGTTATAGAACAGCCTACACCTTC
TRBJ1-5	many	14	TRBV20-1	-	CSARGSVSGQPQHF	TGCAGTGCTAGGGGGTCCGTTTCAGGTCAGCCCCAGCATTTT
TRBJ1-2	many	15	TRBV19	-	CASSIRARGNYGYTF	TGTGCCAGTAGTATTCGGGCGCGGGGGAACTATGGCTACACCTTC
TRBJ2-2	few	13	TRBV10-3	-	CAISELDARELFF	TGTGCCATCAGTGAGCTGGACGCCCGGGAGCTGTTTTTT
TRBJ1-1	many	13	TRBV7-3	-	CASSFNRVTEAFF	TGTGCCAGCAGCTTTAACAGGGTCACTGAAGCTTTCTTT
TRBJ2-5	many	14	TRBV30	TRBD2	CAWTSGVIRETQYF	TGTGCCTGGACTAGCGGGGTAATCAGGGAGACCCAGTACTTC
TRBJ1-1	many	12	TRBV20-1	-	CSARAPDQVTFF	TGCAGTGCTAGAGCCCCGGACCAGGTAACTTTCTTT
TRBJ2-7	many	14	TRBV15	TRBD2	CATSRGRGAYEQYF	TGTGCCACCAGCAGAGGACGGGGGGCCTACGAGCAGTACTTC
TRBJ2-2	many	16	TRBV7-3	-	CASSLTVAPNTGELFF	TGTGCCAGCAGCTTAACCGTGGCTCCGAACACCGGGGAGCTGTTTTTT
TRBJ2-7	many	12	TRBV27	-	CASSWGGHEQYF	TGTGCCAGCAGTTGGGGGGGGCACGAGCAGTACTTC
TRBJ2-5	many	13	TRBV29-1	-	CSAMSGGRETQYF	TGCAGCGCCATGTCCGGGGGCAGAGAGACCCAGTACTTC
TRBJ1-6	many	14	TRBV30	-	CAWSVQRGVSPLHF	TGTGCCTGGAGTGTACAGCGGGGTGTCTCACCCCTCCACTTT
TRBJ1-1	many	14	TRBV7-9	TRBD1	CASSMTGVATEAFF	TGTGCCAGCAGTATGACAGGGGTCGCCACTGAAGCTTTCTTT
TRBJ2-2	-	20	TRBV27	TRBD2	CASSLSRGGRLAGDTGELFF	TGTGCCAGCAGTTTATCCCGGGGAGGGCGGCTAGCGGGAGACACCGGGGAGCTGTTTTTT
TRBJ2-5	many	14	TRBV12-3/TRBV12-4	TRBD1	CASSPQGVGETQYF	TGTGCCAGCAGTCCTCAGGGGGTGGGGGAGACCCAGTACTTC
TRBJ2-5	many	14	TRBV12-3/TRBV12-4	-	CASSPRRTQETQYF	TGTGCCAGCAGTCCCCGACGTACCCAAGAGACCCAGTACTTC
TRBJ1-1	-	13	TRBV19	TRBD1	CASTLAGGTEAFF	TGTGCCAGTACCCTAGCAGGGGGCACTGAAGCTTTCTTT
TRBJ1-2	-	12	TRBV6-1	-	CASSEPYWSQAF	TGTGCCAGCAGTGAACCTTACTGGAGCCAGGCCTTC
TRBJ1-1	many	10	TRBV29-1	-	CSVGPAEAFF	TGCAGCGTTGGGCCGGCTGAAGCTTTCTTT
TRBJ1-5	few	13	TRBV7-9	-	CASSRLGDQPQHF	TGTGCCAGCAGTCGCTTGGGGGATCAGCCCCAGCATTTT
TRBJ1-1	-	18	TRBV30	-	CAWSNGAVLAPMNTEAFF	TGTGCCTGGTCCAACGGGGCAGTGCTCGCCCCAATGAACACTGAAGCTTTCTTT
TRBJ2-2	-	17	TRBV7-3	TRBD1	CASSLTGDSTYTGELFF	TGTGCCAGCAGCTTAACGGGGGACAGTACGTACACCGGGGAGCTGTTTTTT
TRBJ1-2	few	16	TRBV11-2	-	CASSPQRPLDRDGYTF	TGTGCCAGCAGCCCCCAAAGGCCCTTGGACCGGGATGGCTACACCTTC
TRBJ2-7	many	15	TRBV7-2	-	CASSFSGTLSYEQYF	TGTGCCAGCAGCTTCTCCGGGACTCTATCCTACGAGCAGTACTTC
TRBJ2-5	many	15	TRBV4-1	TRBD2	CASSYLQLAGGTQYF	TGCGCCAGCAGCTACCTTCAACTAGCGGGAGGGACCCAGTACTTC
TRBJ2-7	many	13	TRBV10-2	-	CASSREPLYEQYF	TGCGCCAGCAGCCGGGAACCCCTCTACGAGCAGTACTTC
TRBJ2-7	many	15	TRBV4-1	-	CASSQERQPSYEQYF	TGCGCCAGCAGCCAAGAGAGGCAGCCCTCCTACGAGCAGTACTTC
TRBJ2-5	few	16	TRBV11-3	-	CASSLDLQRGLETQYF	TGTGCCAGCAGCTTAGATCTACAAAGAGGCCTGGAGACCCAGTACTTC
TRBJ1-5	many	14	TRBV4-1	TRBD1	CASSQDRGNQPQHF	TGTGCCAGCAGCCAAGACAGGGGAAATCAGCCCCAGCATTTT
TRBJ2-7	few	15	TRBV4-1	TRBD1	CASSLKTGSSYEQYF	TGCGCCAGCAGCCTAAAGACAGGGAGCTCCTACGAGCAGTACTTC
TRBJ1-2	few	15	TRBV6-1	-	CASSEFAGAYKGYTF	TGTGCCAGCAGTGAATTCGCAGGAGCCTACAAGGGCTACACCTTC
TRBJ1-5	many	20	TRBV20-1	TRBD1	CSASARIVSMRGQSNQPQHF	TGCAGTGCAAGTGCCCGTATCGTGTCCATGAGGGGACAGAGCAATCAGCCCCAGCATTTT
TRBJ1-2	many	15	TRBV9	-	CASSQGAMGVYGYTF	TGTGCCAGCAGCCAAGGGGCCATGGGGGTCTATGGCTACACCTTC
TRBJ2-4	many	14	TRBV11-2	-	CASSFPPFTNIQYF	TGTGCCAGCAGCTTCCCCCCTTTCACAAACATTCAGTACTTC
TRBJ2-3	many	13	TRBV2	-	CASSPPFTDTQYF	TGTGCCAGCAGTCCGCCGTTTACAGATACGCAGTATTTT
TRBJ2-7	many	15	TRBV28	-	CASSPGTPHSYEQYF	TGTGCCAGCAGCCCCGGGACTCCACACTCCTACGAGCAGTACTTC
TRBJ1-5	many	16	TRBV11-1	-	CASSLARGRSNQPQHF	TGTGCCAGCAGCTTAGCGAGGGGCAGAAGCAATCAGCCCCAGCATTTT
TRBJ2-7	many	16	TRBV6-5	-	CASSYRANSGYYEQYF	TGTGCCAGCAGTTACAGGGCCAATAGCGGATACTACGAGCAGTACTTC
TRBJ2-5	-	14	TRBV7-9	TRBD1	CASSVDRGHETQYF	TGTGCCAGCAGCGTTGACAGGGGGCATGAGACCCAGTACTTC
TRBJ1-5	many	13	TRBV30	TRBD1	CAWSGQGRQPQHF	TGTGCCTGGAGCGGACAGGGGAGGCAGCCCCAGCATTTT
TRBJ2-2	many	14	TRBV6-5	-	CASSYLPNTGELFF	TGTGCCAGCAGTTACCTACCAAACACCGGGGAGCTGTTTTTT
TRBJ1-2	many	12	TRBV20-1	-	CSAKTDNYGYTF	TGCAGTGCTAAGACAGACAACTATGGCTACACCTTC
TRBJ2-7	many	14	TRBV12-5	TRBD2	CASGLAGGANEQYF	TGTGCTAGTGGTTTGGCCGGGGGGGCAAACGAGCAGTACTTC
TRBJ2-2	-	17	TRBV11-2	-	CASSLDLRGIDTGELFF	TGTGCCAGCAGCTTAGATCTGCGGGGTATCGACACCGGGGAGCTGTTTTTT
TRBJ2-7	many	12	TRBV20-1	-	CSARGSADEQYF	TGCAGTGCTAGAGGAAGTGCGGACGAGCAGTACTTC
TRBJ2-7	many	17	TRBV4-1	TRBD2	CASSQPLAGGPTYEQYF	TGCGCCAGCAGCCAACCTCTAGCGGGAGGGCCCACCTACGAGCAGTACTTC
TRBJ1-5	-	13	TRBV20-1	-	CSARDQANQPQHF	TGCAGTGCTAGAGATCAGGCCAATCAGCCCCAGCATTTT
TRBJ1-2	many	14	TRBV28	-	CASSFIQGQYGYTF	TGTGCCAGCAGTTTTATTCAGGGTCAGTATGGCTACACCTTC
TRBJ2-5	many	14	TRBV2	-	CASPRTINQETQYF	TGTGCCAGCCCCAGGACAATTAACCAAGAGACCCAGTACTTC
TRBJ1-1	many	14	TRBV5-1	-	CASSLDRGRTEAFF	TGTGCCAGCAGCTTAGATCGGGGGCGGACTGAAGCTTTCTTT
TRBJ1-1	many	15	TRBV11-3	-	CASSFTQNRNTEAFF	TGTGCCAGCAGCTTTACCCAAAATCGAAACACTGAAGCTTTCTTT
TRBJ2-5	many	13	TRBV29-1	TRBD1	CSVARTGGETQYF	TGCAGCGTGGCTCGGACAGGGGGGGAGACCCAGTACTTC
TRBJ2-7	few	17	TRBV4-1	-	CASSQGLLAGSSYEQYF	TGCGCCAGCAGCCAAGGCCTCTTGGCAGGGAGCTCCTACGAGCAGTACTTC
TRBJ2-7	many	15	TRBV20-1	-	CSARKPLVGSYEQYF	TGCAGTGCAAGGAAACCCCTAGTAGGCTCCTACGAGCAGTACTTC
TRBJ2-7	many	12	TRBV29-1	-	CSVQVGDDEQYF	TGCAGCGTTCAGGTTGGGGACGACGAGCAGTACTTC